Listed below are T cell receptor beta chains from one sample, sequenced in a study of human T cells and chemical hapten exposure. From the RACE reads, TCRdb called clonotypes with MiXCR, one entry per CDR3 protein. Of 250,000 to 300,000 distinct CDR3 sequences in the sample, roughly 8% were seen once. The sequenced sample was whole blood, obtained in connection with sensitization to the hapten diphenylcyclopropenone (DPC). Receptors were obtained from a man younger than 30 with alopecia areata. Some clones in this sample may be carry-over from other donors' samples. The CDR3 runs from the conserved cysteine through the conserved F or W. The D gene is left open where the match is weak. Rows give clone size only sometimes, using once, few, many, or a class for an expanded clone.

J gene: TRBJ2-3
clone size: NA
D gene: NA
V gene: TRBV6-2/TRBV6-3
CDR3 DNA: TGTGCCAGCAGTTACCCCGGGACAGCGGGCCTTGCGCAGTATTTT
CDR3 protein: CASSYPGTAGLAQYF

J gene: TRBJ1-4
clone size: NA
D gene: NA
V gene: TRBV12-5
CDR3 DNA: TGTGCTAGTGGTTTTTCTACAACTAATGAAAAACTGTTTTTT
CDR3 protein: CASGFSTTNEKLFF

J gene: TRBJ2-4
clone size: few
D gene: TRBD1
V gene: TRBV6-2/TRBV6-3
CDR3 DNA: TGTGCCAGCAGTTACTCGACAGGGATCCAAAACATTCAGTACTTC
CDR3 protein: CASSYSTGIQNIQYF

J gene: TRBJ1-5
clone size: NA
D gene: TRBD1
V gene: TRBV28
CDR3 DNA: TGTGCCAGCGCAACGACGCAGGGGGCCAGCCAGCCCCAGCATTTT
CDR3 protein: CASATTQGASQPQHF

J gene: TRBJ1-2
clone size: NA
D gene: NA
V gene: TRBV27
CDR3 DNA: TGTGCCAGCAGTTGGGGAGGCAGGGCCGGCTCTGGCTACACCTTC
CDR3 protein: CASSWGGRAGSGYTF

J gene: TRBJ2-1
clone size: few
D gene: TRBD2
V gene: TRBV7-9
CDR3 DNA: TGTGCCAGCAGCTTAATAGGGCGAGGACTAGCGACGAGCTCCTACAATGAGCAGTTCTTC
CDR3 protein: CASSLIGRGLATSSYNEQFF

J gene: TRBJ1-5
clone size: NA
D gene: TRBD1
V gene: TRBV20-1
CDR3 DNA: TGCAGTGCCAGAACAGGGGGCGAAAGCAATCAGCCCCAGCATTTT
CDR3 protein: CSARTGGESNQPQHF

J gene: TRBJ1-5
clone size: NA
D gene: TRBD1
V gene: TRBV6-2/TRBV6-3
CDR3 DNA: TGTGCCAGCAAAGACAGGGAAAGTCAGCCCCAGCATTTT
CDR3 protein: CASKDRESQPQHF

J gene: TRBJ2-1
clone size: few
D gene: TRBD1
V gene: TRBV5-1
CDR3 DNA: TGCGCCAGCAGCTCGACAGGGGGCAATGAGCAGTTCTTC
CDR3 protein: CASSSTGGNEQFF

J gene: TRBJ2-1
clone size: few
D gene: NA
V gene: TRBV5-8
CDR3 DNA: TGTGCCAGCAGCTTGGCCTTCAATGAGCAGTTCTTC
CDR3 protein: CASSLAFNEQFF

J gene: TRBJ1-6
clone size: few
D gene: NA
V gene: TRBV6-5
CDR3 DNA: TGTGCCAGCAGTTATACTATTCAGGGCGACCCAAGATATAATTCACCCCTCCACTTT
CDR3 protein: CASSYTIQGDPRYNSPLHF

J gene: TRBJ2-3
clone size: few
D gene: NA
V gene: TRBV4-3
CDR3 DNA: TGCGCCAGCAGCCAAGATAACGGTCTAGATACGCAGTATTTT
CDR3 protein: CASSQDNGLDTQYF

J gene: TRBJ2-1
clone size: many
D gene: NA
V gene: TRBV29-1
CDR3 DNA: TGCAGCGCCGAAACCTACAATGAGCAGTTCTTC
CDR3 protein: CSAETYNEQFF

J gene: TRBJ2-6
clone size: many
D gene: NA
V gene: TRBV6-2/TRBV6-3
CDR3 DNA: TGTGCCAGCAGAAGTGGACGGAACTCTGGGGCCAACGTCCTGACTTTC
CDR3 protein: CASRSGRNSGANVLTF

J gene: TRBJ1-1
clone size: few
D gene: TRBD1
V gene: TRBV5-5
CDR3 DNA: TGTGCCAGCAGCTTGGCCTATATGACAGGGTTGAACACTGAAGCTTTCTTT
CDR3 protein: CASSLAYMTGLNTEAFF

J gene: TRBJ2-5
clone size: few
D gene: TRBD2
V gene: TRBV7-2
CDR3 DNA: TGTGCCAGCAGCTCCTGGACTAGACAAGAGACCCAGTACTTC
CDR3 protein: CASSSWTRQETQYF

J gene: TRBJ1-5
clone size: few
D gene: NA
V gene: TRBV12-3/TRBV12-4
CDR3 DNA: TGTGCCAGCAGTTCCAGTGGCAATCAGCCCCAGCATTTT
CDR3 protein: CASSSSGNQPQHF

J gene: TRBJ2-1
clone size: once
D gene: TRBD2
V gene: TRBV7-8
CDR3 DNA: TGTGCCAGCAGCCACCTGACTAGCGGGGGGCCGCCCCGATACAATGAGCAGTTCTTC
CDR3 protein: CASSHLTSGGPPRYNEQFF

J gene: TRBJ2-5
clone size: many
D gene: NA
V gene: TRBV9
CDR3 DNA: TGTGCCAGCAGCGTAGTCTGGGGGCGGCGCCAAGAGACCCAGTACTTC
CDR3 protein: CASSVVWGRRQETQYF

J gene: TRBJ2-3
clone size: NA
D gene: NA
V gene: TRBV4-3
CDR3 DNA: TGCGCCAGCAGCCAAGGGAAGGTCCCAGGTCACCGACAGTATTTT
CDR3 protein: CASSQGKVPGHRQYF

J gene: TRBJ1-2
clone size: NA
D gene: TRBD1
V gene: TRBV5-1
CDR3 DNA: TGCGCCAGCAGCATCCGGACAGGGGGCTTTATGGACTATGGCTACACCTTC
CDR3 protein: CASSIRTGGFMDYGYTF

J gene: TRBJ1-4
clone size: few
D gene: TRBD1
V gene: TRBV7-2
CDR3 DNA: TGTGCCAGCAGCTATTCAGGGGGCAATGAAAAACTGTTTTTT
CDR3 protein: CASSYSGGNEKLFF

J gene: TRBJ1-5
clone size: NA
D gene: TRBD1
V gene: TRBV28
CDR3 DNA: TGTGCCAGCACCCAGGGGGGAGGAGGCAATCAGCCCCAGCATTTT
CDR3 protein: CASTQGGGGNQPQHF

J gene: TRBJ2-3
clone size: NA
D gene: TRBD1
V gene: TRBV7-9
CDR3 DNA: TGTGCCAGCAGCTTAGGTCCAGGGGGTTACAGCACAGATACGCAGTATTTT
CDR3 protein: CASSLGPGGYSTDTQYF

J gene: TRBJ1-1
clone size: NA
D gene: NA
V gene: TRBV12-3/TRBV12-4
CDR3 DNA: TGTGCCAGCAGTTTCTGGCAGAAGAACACTGAAGCTTTCTTT
CDR3 protein: CASSFWQKNTEAFF

J gene: TRBJ1-1
clone size: many
D gene: NA
V gene: TRBV28
CDR3 DNA: TGTGCCAGCAGTTGGGACACAACCGGTGGCACTGAAGCTTTCTTT
CDR3 protein: CASSWDTTGGTEAFF

J gene: TRBJ2-1
clone size: few
D gene: NA
V gene: TRBV5-5
CDR3 DNA: TGTGCCAGCAGAGCCGTTAGAGGGGGGTACAATGAGCAGTTCTTC
CDR3 protein: CASRAVRGGYNEQFF

J gene: TRBJ2-7
clone size: many
D gene: TRBD2
V gene: TRBV7-9
CDR3 DNA: TGTGCCAGCAGCATGACTAGCGGGGGCCACGAGCAGTACTTC
CDR3 protein: CASSMTSGGHEQYF

J gene: TRBJ1-6
clone size: NA
D gene: NA
V gene: TRBV10-3
CDR3 DNA: TGTGCCATCAGTGAAGGTGGCTCCTATAATTCACCCCTCCACTTT
CDR3 protein: CAISEGGSYNSPLHF

J gene: TRBJ2-3
clone size: few
D gene: NA
V gene: TRBV11-1
CDR3 DNA: TGTGCCAGCAGCTTTCGACGGCCGGGAGCCCCAGATACGCAGTATTTT
CDR3 protein: CASSFRRPGAPDTQYF

J gene: TRBJ2-7
clone size: NA
D gene: TRBD1
V gene: TRBV5-1
CDR3 DNA: TGCGCCAGCGGGATCTGGACAGGCGGAACCTACTACGAGCAGTACTTC
CDR3 protein: CASGIWTGGTYYEQYF

J gene: TRBJ1-5
clone size: NA
D gene: NA
V gene: TRBV20-1
CDR3 DNA: TGCAGTGCTAGAGGGGGCGAGGTTCAGCCCCAGCATTTT
CDR3 protein: CSARGGEVQPQHF

J gene: TRBJ2-1
clone size: many
D gene: TRBD2
V gene: TRBV5-1
CDR3 DNA: TGCGCCAGCAGCACGGGACTAGCAGGGAATGAGCAGTTCTTC
CDR3 protein: CASSTGLAGNEQFF

J gene: TRBJ2-1
clone size: NA
D gene: NA
V gene: TRBV24-1
CDR3 DNA: TGTGCCACCAGTGCCCCCAAGGGCGGAAGCTCCTACAATGAGCAGTTCTTC
CDR3 protein: CATSAPKGGSSYNEQFF

J gene: TRBJ2-3
clone size: many
D gene: NA
V gene: TRBV2
CDR3 DNA: TGTGCCAGCACTTCCTCACCAGATACGCAGTATTTT
CDR3 protein: CASTSSPDTQYF

J gene: TRBJ2-3
clone size: many
D gene: NA
V gene: TRBV24-1
CDR3 DNA: TGTGCCACCAGTGCCCCGCGTAAGCACACAGATACGCAGTATTTT
CDR3 protein: CATSAPRKHTDTQYF

J gene: TRBJ2-3
clone size: few
D gene: TRBD1
V gene: TRBV28
CDR3 DNA: TGTGCCAGCAGATCCGACAGGGGAAGCACAGATACGCAGTATTTT
CDR3 protein: CASRSDRGSTDTQYF

J gene: TRBJ2-7
clone size: many
D gene: TRBD1
V gene: TRBV6-6
CDR3 DNA: TGTGCCAGCAGAACAGCGGGACAGGGGTCCTACGAGCAGTACTTC
CDR3 protein: CASRTAGQGSYEQYF

J gene: TRBJ2-1
clone size: NA
D gene: TRBD2
V gene: TRBV29-1
CDR3 DNA: TGCAGCGTTGGCCCGCTAGCGGGGGCCCCTATGTTCTTC
CDR3 protein: CSVGPLAGAPMFF

J gene: TRBJ1-1
clone size: few
D gene: NA
V gene: TRBV4-3
CDR3 DNA: TGCGCCAGCAGCCCTCGACAGATAAGAACTGAAGCTTTCTTT
CDR3 protein: CASSPRQIRTEAFF

J gene: TRBJ2-3
clone size: NA
D gene: TRBD1
V gene: TRBV6-2/TRBV6-3
CDR3 DNA: TGTGCCAGCAGTTGGGGCGACAGGGGAAAGACAGATACGCAGTATTTT
CDR3 protein: CASSWGDRGKTDTQYF

J gene: TRBJ2-5
clone size: many
D gene: NA
V gene: TRBV9
CDR3 DNA: TGTGCCAGCAGCGTTTTAGTGTCCCAAGAGACCCAGTACTTC
CDR3 protein: CASSVLVSQETQYF

J gene: TRBJ2-2
clone size: NA
D gene: TRBD2
V gene: TRBV20-1
CDR3 DNA: TGCAGTGCTAGAGCCGGGGGAGGGGATAGTGCCGGGGAGCTGTTTTTT
CDR3 protein: CSARAGGGDSAGELFF

J gene: TRBJ1-4
clone size: many
D gene: TRBD1
V gene: TRBV15
CDR3 DNA: TGTGCCACCAGCAGAGGTACAACAGGGGTGGATGAAAAACTGTTTTTT
CDR3 protein: CATSRGTTGVDEKLFF

J gene: TRBJ1-5
clone size: many
D gene: NA
V gene: TRBV7-9
CDR3 DNA: TGTGCCAGCAGCTCTTCGACCGCAGCGGATCAGCCCCAGCATTTT
CDR3 protein: CASSSSTAADQPQHF

J gene: TRBJ2-2
clone size: few
D gene: NA
V gene: TRBV10-3
CDR3 DNA: TGTGCCATCAGTGTGGAATCCAACACCGGGGAGCTGTTTTTT
CDR3 protein: CAISVESNTGELFF

J gene: TRBJ1-5
clone size: few
D gene: TRBD1
V gene: TRBV6-2/TRBV6-3
CDR3 DNA: TGTGCCAGCAGTTACGGGACAGGGAAACAGCCCCAGCATTTT
CDR3 protein: CASSYGTGKQPQHF

J gene: TRBJ1-5
clone size: NA
D gene: TRBD1
V gene: TRBV6-2/TRBV6-3
CDR3 DNA: TGTGCCAGCAGTCCGCGGACAGGTGGCAATCAGCCCCAGCATTTT
CDR3 protein: CASSPRTGGNQPQHF

J gene: TRBJ2-2
clone size: few
D gene: NA
V gene: TRBV12-3/TRBV12-4
CDR3 DNA: TGTGCCAGCAGCACAACGATGGGGGCGACCGGGGAGCTGTTTTTT
CDR3 protein: CASSTTMGATGELFF